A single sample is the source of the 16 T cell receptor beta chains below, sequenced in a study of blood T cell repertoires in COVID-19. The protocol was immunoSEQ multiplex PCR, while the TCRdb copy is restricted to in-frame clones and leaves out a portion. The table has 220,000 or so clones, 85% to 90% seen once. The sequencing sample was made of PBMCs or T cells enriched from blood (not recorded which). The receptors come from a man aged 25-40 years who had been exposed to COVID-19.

CDR3 DNA: TGTGCCAGTAGTATGTGGGGAGAGGGTCAGCCCCAGCATTTT. It translates to CASSMWGEGQPQHF. This chain joins TRBV19 and TRBJ1-5; D is ambiguous. Trimming shortened V by 3 bases and J by 6 bases, and 12 bases separated the two germline ends. CDR3 length: 14 amino acids. Germline V gene lookup returns CDR1 LNHDA and CDR2 SQIVND (reference sequence). Full variable domain (missing parts from reference TRBV19 and TRBJ1-5): DGGITQSPKYLFRKEGQNVTLSCEQNLNHDAMYWYRQDPGQGLRLIYYSQIVNDFQKGDIAEGYSVSREKKESFPLTVTSAQKNPTAFYLCASSMWGEGQPQHFGDGTRLSIL.

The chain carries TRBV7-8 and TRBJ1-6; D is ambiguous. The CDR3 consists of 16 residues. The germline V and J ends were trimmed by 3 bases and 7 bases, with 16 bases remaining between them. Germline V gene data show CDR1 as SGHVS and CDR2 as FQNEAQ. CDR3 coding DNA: TGTGCCAGCAGCTTCCTCGGACTGGAGATAAATTCACCCCTCCACTTT. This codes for CASSFLGLEINSPLHF.

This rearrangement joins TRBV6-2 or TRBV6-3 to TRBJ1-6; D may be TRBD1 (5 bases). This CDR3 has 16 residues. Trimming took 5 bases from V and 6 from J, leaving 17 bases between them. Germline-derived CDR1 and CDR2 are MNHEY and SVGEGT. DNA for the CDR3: TGTGCCAGCAGTCAAATCCAGGGCTTCGGTAATTCACCCCTCCACTTT. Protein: CASSQIQGFGNSPLHF.

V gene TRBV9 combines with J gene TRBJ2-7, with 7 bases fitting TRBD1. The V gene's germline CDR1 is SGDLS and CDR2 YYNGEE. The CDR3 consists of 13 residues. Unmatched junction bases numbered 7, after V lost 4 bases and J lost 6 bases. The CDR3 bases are TGTGCCAGCAGCCTAGAGACAGGGTTCGAGCAGTACTTC. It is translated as CASSLETGFEQYF.

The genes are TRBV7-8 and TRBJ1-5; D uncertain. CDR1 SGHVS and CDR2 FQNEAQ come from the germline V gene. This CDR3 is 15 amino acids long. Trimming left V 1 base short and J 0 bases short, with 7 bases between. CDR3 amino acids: CASSLDQNSNQPQHF. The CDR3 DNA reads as TGTGCCAGCAGCTTAGATCAGAATAGCAATCAGCCCCAGCATTTT.

For the CDR3, the DNA is TGTGCCAGCAGTTATGGGGCCCGGGGGGAGCAGTACTTC. As protein: CASSYGARGEQYF. The rearrangement joins TRBV6-5 to TRBJ2-7, with D perhaps TRBD2 (6 bases). Germline V gene lookup returns CDR1 MNHEY and CDR2 SVGAGI. The V end lost 3 bases, the J end lost 7 bases, and 13 bases lay between the germline ends. This CDR3 has 13 amino acids.

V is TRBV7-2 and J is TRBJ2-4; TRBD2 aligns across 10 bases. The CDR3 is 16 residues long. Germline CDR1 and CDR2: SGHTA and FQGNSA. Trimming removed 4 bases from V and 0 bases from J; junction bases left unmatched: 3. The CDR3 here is CASSSSGGLAKNIQYF. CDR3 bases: TGTGCCAGCAGCTCTAGCGGGGGACTAGCCAAAAACATTCAGTACTTC.

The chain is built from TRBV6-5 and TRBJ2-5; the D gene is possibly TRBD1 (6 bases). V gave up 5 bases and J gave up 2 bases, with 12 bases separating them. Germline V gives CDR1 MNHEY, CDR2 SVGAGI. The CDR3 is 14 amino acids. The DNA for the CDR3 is TGTGCCAGCAGTATATTGACAGGACAAGAGACCCAGTACTTC. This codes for CASSILTGQETQYF.

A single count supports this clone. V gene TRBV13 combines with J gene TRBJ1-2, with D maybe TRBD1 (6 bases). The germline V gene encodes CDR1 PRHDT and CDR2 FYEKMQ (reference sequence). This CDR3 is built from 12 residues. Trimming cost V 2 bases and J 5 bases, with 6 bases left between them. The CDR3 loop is CASSLQGYGYTF. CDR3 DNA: TGTGCCAGCAGCTTACAGGGGTATGGCTACACCTTC.

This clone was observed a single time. The CDR3 DNA reads as TGTGCCAGCGGCCGGACAGGGATGAACAATGAGCAGTTCTTC. Translated, it gives CASGRTGMNNEQFF. V and J are TRBV25-1 and TRBJ2-1, with 8 bases lining up with TRBD1. Trimming removed 8 bases from V and 5 bases from J; junction bases left unmatched: 8. CDR1 and CDR2 (germline): MGHDK, SYGVNS. The CDR3 consists of 14 residues.

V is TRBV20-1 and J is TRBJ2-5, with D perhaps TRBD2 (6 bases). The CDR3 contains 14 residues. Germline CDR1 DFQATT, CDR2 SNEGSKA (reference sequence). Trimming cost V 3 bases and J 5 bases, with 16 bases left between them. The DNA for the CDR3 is TGCAGTGCTAGTGCCGGGGCGGGGAGGGAGACCCAGTACTTC. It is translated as CSASAGAGRETQYF.

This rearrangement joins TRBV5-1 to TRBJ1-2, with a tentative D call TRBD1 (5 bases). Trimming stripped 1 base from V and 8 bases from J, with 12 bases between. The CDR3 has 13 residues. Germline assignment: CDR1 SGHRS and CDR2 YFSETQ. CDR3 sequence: CASSLSGGEGYTF. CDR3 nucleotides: TGCGCCAGCAGCTTGTCTGGGGGGGAAGGCTACACCTTC.

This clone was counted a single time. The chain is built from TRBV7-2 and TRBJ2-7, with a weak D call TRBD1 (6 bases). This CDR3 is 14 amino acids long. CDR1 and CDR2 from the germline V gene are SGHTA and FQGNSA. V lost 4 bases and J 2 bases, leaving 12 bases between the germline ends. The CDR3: CASSYRDTAYEQYF. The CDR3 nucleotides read TGTGCCAGCAGCTACCGGGACACAGCCTACGAGCAGTACTTC.

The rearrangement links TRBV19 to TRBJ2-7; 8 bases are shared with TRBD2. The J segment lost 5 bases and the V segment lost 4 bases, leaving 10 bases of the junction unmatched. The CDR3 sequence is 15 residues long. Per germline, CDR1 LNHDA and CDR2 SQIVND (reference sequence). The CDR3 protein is CASSTLEAGGHEQYF. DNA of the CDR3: TGTGCCAGTAGTACCCTTGAGGCGGGGGGCCACGAGCAGTACTTC.

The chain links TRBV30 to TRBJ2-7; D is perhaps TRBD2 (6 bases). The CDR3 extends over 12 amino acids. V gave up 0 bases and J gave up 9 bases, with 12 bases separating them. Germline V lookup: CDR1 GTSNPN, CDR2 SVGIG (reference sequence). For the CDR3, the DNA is TGTGCCTGGAGTGTGGACTACATGGGGCAGTACTTC. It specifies CAWSVDYMGQYF.

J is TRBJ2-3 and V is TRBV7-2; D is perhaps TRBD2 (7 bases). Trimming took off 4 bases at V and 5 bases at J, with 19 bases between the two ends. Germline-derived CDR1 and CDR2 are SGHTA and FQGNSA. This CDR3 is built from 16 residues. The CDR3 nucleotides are TGTGCCAGCAGCTCACGTAGGGGGGGCCGCGGAGATACGCAGTATTTT. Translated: CASSSRRGGRGDTQYF. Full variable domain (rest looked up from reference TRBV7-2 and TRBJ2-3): GAGVSQSPSNKVTEKGKDVELRCDPISGHTALYWYRQSLGQGLEFLIYFQGNSAPDKSGLPSDRFSAERTGGSVSTLTIQRTQQEDSAVYLCASSSRRGGRGDTQYFGPGTRLTVL.